This T cell receptor (beta chain) is drawn from a study of low-dose radiotherapy and immunotherapy resistance in tumors. Time point given: after trial treatment. This sample's treatment: LDRT plus nivolumab, ipilimumab, low-dose cyclophosphamide and aspirin (RACIN trial). This clonotype has at least ten counts. V was trimmed by 2 bases and J by 1 base, leaving 15 bases between them. The CDR3 is made up of 17 amino acids. Germline CDR1 and CDR2: MNHNS and SASEGT. Alpha- and beta-chain coverage of first-strand cDNA came from TRAV- and TRBV-specific primers. With a V-primer adapter and a constant-region primer, TCRs were amplified for roughly 21 PCR cycles. TCRdb independently ran MiXCR on the reads; one entry per CDR3 protein. The sample has under 95,000 distinct CDR3 sequences; 15% to 20% are singletons.

J is TRBJ2-1 and V is TRBV6-1, with D possibly being TRBD2 (7 bases). The sample in question was PBMCs, obtained after low-dose radiotherapy plus immunotherapy. The clonotype originates from a male donor with prostate cancer. The CDR3 here is CASSELAGAGSYNEQFF. CDR3 nucleotide sequence: TGTGCCAGCAGTGAACTGGCGGGGGCCGGGTCCTACAATGAGCAGTTCTTC.